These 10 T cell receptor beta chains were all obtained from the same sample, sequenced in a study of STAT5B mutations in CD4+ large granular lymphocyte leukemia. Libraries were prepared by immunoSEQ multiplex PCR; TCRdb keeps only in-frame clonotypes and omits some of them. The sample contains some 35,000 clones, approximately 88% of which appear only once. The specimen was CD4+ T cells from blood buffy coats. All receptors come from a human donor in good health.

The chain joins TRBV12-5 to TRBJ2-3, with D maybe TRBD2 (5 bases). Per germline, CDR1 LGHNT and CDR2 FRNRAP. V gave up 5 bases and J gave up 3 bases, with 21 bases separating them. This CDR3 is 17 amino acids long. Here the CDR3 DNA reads TGTGCTAGTGGTCCCCTTAGTAGGGAGTTCGAAACAGATACGCAGTATTTT. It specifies CASGPLSREFETDTQYF. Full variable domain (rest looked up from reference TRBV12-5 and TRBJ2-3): DARVTQTPRHKVTEMGQEVTMRCQPILGHNTVFWYRQTMMQGLELLAYFRNRAPLDDSGMPKDRFSAEMPDATLATLKIQPSEPRDSAVYFCASGPLSREFETDTQYFGPGTRLTVL.

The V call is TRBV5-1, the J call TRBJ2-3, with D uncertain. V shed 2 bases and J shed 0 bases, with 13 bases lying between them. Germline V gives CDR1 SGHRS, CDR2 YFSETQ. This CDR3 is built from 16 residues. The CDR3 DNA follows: TGCGCCAGCAGCTTAATACCAATAACTAGCACAGATACGCAGTATTTT. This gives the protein CASSLIPITSTDTQYF.

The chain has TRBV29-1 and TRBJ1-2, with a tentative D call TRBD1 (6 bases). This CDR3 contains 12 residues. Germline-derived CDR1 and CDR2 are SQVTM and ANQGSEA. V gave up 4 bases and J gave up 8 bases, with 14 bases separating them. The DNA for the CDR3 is TGCAGCGTTGTGCCGCAGGGGAGAGGCTACACCTTC. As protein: CSVVPQGRGYTF.

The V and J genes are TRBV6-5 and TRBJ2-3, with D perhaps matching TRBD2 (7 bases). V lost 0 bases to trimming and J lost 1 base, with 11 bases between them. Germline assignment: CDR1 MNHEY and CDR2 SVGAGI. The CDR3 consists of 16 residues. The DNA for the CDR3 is TGTGCCAGCAGTTACTCAGGGGGGGGGCGCACAGATACGCAGTATTTT. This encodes CASSYSGGGRTDTQYF.

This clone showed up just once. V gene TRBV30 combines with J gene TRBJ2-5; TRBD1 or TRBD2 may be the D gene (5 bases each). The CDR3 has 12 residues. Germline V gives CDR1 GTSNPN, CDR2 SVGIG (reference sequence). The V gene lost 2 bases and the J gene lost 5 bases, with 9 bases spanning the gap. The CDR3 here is CAWSWGSETQYF. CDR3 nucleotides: TGTGCCTGGAGTTGGGGGTCCGAGACCCAGTACTTC.

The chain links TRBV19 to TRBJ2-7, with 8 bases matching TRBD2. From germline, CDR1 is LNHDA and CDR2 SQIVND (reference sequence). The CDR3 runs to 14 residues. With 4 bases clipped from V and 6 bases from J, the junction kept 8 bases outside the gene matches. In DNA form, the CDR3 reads TGTGCCAGTAGTACCCTTGGCGGGAGGCGCGAGCAGTACTTC. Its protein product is CASSTLGGRREQYF.

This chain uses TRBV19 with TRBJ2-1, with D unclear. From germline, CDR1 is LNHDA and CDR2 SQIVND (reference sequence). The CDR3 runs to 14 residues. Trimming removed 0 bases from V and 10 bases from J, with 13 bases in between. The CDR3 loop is CASSIEAGPGEQFF. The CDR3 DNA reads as TGTGCCAGTAGTATAGAGGCTGGGCCGGGCGAGCAGTTCTTC.

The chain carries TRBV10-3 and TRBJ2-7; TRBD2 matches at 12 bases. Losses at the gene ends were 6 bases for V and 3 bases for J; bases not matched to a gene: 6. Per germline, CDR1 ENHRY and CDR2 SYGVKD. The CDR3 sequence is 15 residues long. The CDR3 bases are TGTGCCATCAGCCAGCGACTAGCGGGGGACTACGAGCAGTACTTC. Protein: CAISQRLAGDYEQYF.

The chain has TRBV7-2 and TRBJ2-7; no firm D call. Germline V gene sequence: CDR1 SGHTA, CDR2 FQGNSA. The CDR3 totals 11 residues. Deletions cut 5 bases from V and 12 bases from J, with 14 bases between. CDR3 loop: CASSPSERPYF. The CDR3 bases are TGTGCCAGCAGCCCCTCAGAAAGGCCGTACTTC.

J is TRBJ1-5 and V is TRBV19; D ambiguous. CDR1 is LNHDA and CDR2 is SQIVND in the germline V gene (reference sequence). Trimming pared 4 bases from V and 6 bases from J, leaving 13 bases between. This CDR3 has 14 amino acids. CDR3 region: CASSRFLGSQPQHF. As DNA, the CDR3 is TGTGCCAGTAGTAGATTTCTGGGGAGTCAGCCCCAGCATTTT.